The TCR beta chain under discussion was sequenced for a study of blood T cell repertoires in COVID-19. Across the study: The study drew acute and convalescent COVID-19 samples from the United States, Italy and Spain. The analysed material was cDNA or gDNA that came from T cells, B-cell-depleted T cells, or PBMCs.

How the authors handled the data: The assay estimated nucleated cells by amplifying reference gene primers. The protocol was immunoSEQ multiplex PCR, while the TCRdb copy is restricted to in-frame clones and leaves out a portion. From that table come the V and J calls and clone size; the DNA was used to work out D and trimming. The sample has about 58,000 clones; roughly 85% are singletons. Germline V gene sequence: CDR1 SNHLY, CDR2 FYNNEI. Deletions cut 4 bases from V and 7 bases from J, with 14 bases between. The CDR3 is 14 residues long. The TCR originated in a human donor in a cohort sampled during active COVID-19. Sequencing input: peripheral blood. The chain combines TRBV2 with TRBJ1-5; no firm D call. The CDR3 DNA sequence: TGTGCCAGCAGTGGGACCGGTGGAGGACAGCCCCAGCATTTT. It encodes CASSGTGGGQPQHF.